The text below deals with one T cell receptor beta chain. This clone was seen a handful of times. Its recognized antigen is unknown. Per-base qualities were not stored, and no clone one base away is much larger. CDR1 LGHDT and CDR2 YNNKEL were looked up in the germline V gene (reference sequence). Unmatched junction bases come to 4, with V trimmed by 4 bases and J by 5 bases. Spanning cysteine to phenylalanine, the CDR3 consists of 15 amino acids. Just CDR3 DNA is preserved here, 45 bases in frame from base 1. The immunoSEQ Assay, a bias-controlled multiplex PCR, was used to amplify TCRbeta CDR3 regions from genomic DNA. As for the authors' bioinformatics: The number of nucleated cells in each sample was estimated from the amplification of reference gene primers within the assay. To quantify the absolute abundance of each unique TCRbeta CDR3 rearrangement, sequence reads were collapsed and filtered. For each sample, productive Simpson clonality was calculated by taking the square root of Simpson's diversity index across productive rearrangements. As stored in TCRdb, this immuneACCESS dataset retains in-frame rearrangements with V and J assigned. A fraction of the clones does not appear; measured against another copy, unresolved V genes explain less than half of the discrepancy, and the remainder lacks a known reason. For V, J and clone size, that table is used; D and trimming come from the DNA. The sample table shows over 350,000 clones, and roughly 90% are seen once. The ten largest account for around 0.97% of the sample.

Participants in the prospective study were enrolled through a virtual design, were aged about 18 to 100 years, and lived in roughly 24 United States geographic areas. In the prospective study, cohorts were assigned on the basis of participant-reported clinical history obtained from a screening survey and a study questionnaire. Each participant in the prospective study had whole blood, serum and a nasopharyngeal or oropharyngeal swab collected by mobile phlebotomists. Over a roughly 2-month period, participants in the prospective study had the option of providing additional blood draws and questionnaires. Before DNA extraction, prospective study blood samples were shipped either frozen or at room temperature. These data belong to a study of blood T cell repertoires in COVID-19 (dated by TCRdb to about 2020). About the full investigation: Collaborator samples came from the United States, Italy and Spain and covered acute and convalescent phases of COVID-19. Subjects who had been exposed to COVID-19, were actively infected with it, or had recovered from it provided the deeply sampled blood TCRbeta repertoires that made up the dataset. Where available, HLA class I and class II types were taken from metadata supplied by the sample provider and were not determined by assay-based typing. Samples came from the ongoing ImmuneRACE study (first 160 participants) plus 1,254 subjects from 6 global collaborators. The prospective study material was composed of cDNA or gDNA derived from T cells, B-cell-depleted T cells, or PBMCs. The sample metadata nearly always contained a de-identified subject ID, COVID-19 status, age in years and sex. A freely available public database, intended as a resource for researchers studying the immune response to SARS-CoV-2, is where the repertoires were released.

What the work shows at the level of the full study, not this receptor alone: The quantity of clinical and demographic metadata differed by source and by participant and was supplied without curation.

Source material: PBMCs or T cells enriched from blood (not recorded which). The V and J segments used are TRBV3-1 (or the pseudogene TRBV3-2) and TRBJ1-6, with 8 bases in between that match TRBD1. The origin of this receptor is a woman in her twenties or thirties with acute COVID-19. The CDR3 here reads CASSPSQGDNSPLHF. The DNA sequence follows: TGTGCCAGCAGCCCCTCACAGGGGGATAATTCACCCCTCCACTTT.